This T cell receptor beta chain was captured by sequencing in a study of vaccination effects on CD4 cells after COVID-19. Overall study context: Around 2.2 million PBMC were seeded per well and grown in the presence of around 10 IU/ml IL-2 and around 11 ug/ml peptides. Study results and limitations: Only a few convalescent patients and no early post-infection timepoints featured in the study.

Once cultured for approximately 10 days, the cells underwent separation to obtain CD4+ T cells. Two-dose vaccination with either BNT162b2 or mRNA-1273 was given to the participants. This table comes from immunoSEQ multiplex PCR, and its TCRdb copy is limited to in-frame clones, with some not included. The sample has some 47,000 clones, under 80% seen once. Germline V CDR1 and CDR2: MDHEN, SYDVKM. CDR3 length: 13 residues. V shed 2 bases, J shed 5 bases, and the junction held 2 bases outside the gene matches. In its sample, this clone was seen once. What it binds is unknown. The rearrangement uses TRBV28 and TRBJ2-5; 7 nucleotides line up with TRBD2. The sample was CD4+ T cells from PBMCs cultured without peptide, taken after COVID-19 vaccination. This clonotype was obtained from a human donor who received a COVID-19 vaccine. The CDR3 coding sequence is TGTGCCAGCAGTTTAGCGGGGGACGAGACCCAGTACTTC. Translating it yields CASSLAGDETQYF.